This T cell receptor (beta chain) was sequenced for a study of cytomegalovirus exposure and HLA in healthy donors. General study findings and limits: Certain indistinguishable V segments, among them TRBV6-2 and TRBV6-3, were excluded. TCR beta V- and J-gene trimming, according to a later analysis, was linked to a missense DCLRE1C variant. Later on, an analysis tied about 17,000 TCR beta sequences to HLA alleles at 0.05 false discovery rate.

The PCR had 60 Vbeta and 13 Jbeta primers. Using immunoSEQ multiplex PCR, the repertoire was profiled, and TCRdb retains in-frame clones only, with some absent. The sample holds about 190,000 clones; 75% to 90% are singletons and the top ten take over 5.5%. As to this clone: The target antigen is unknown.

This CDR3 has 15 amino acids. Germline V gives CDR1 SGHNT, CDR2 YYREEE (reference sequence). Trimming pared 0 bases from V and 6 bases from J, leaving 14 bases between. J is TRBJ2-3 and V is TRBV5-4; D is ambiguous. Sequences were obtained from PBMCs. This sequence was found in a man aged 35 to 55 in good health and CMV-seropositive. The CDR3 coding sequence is TGTGCCAGCAGCTTGGGTTCGGTTGGTATGGATACGCAGTATTTT. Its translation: CASSLGSVGMDTQYF.